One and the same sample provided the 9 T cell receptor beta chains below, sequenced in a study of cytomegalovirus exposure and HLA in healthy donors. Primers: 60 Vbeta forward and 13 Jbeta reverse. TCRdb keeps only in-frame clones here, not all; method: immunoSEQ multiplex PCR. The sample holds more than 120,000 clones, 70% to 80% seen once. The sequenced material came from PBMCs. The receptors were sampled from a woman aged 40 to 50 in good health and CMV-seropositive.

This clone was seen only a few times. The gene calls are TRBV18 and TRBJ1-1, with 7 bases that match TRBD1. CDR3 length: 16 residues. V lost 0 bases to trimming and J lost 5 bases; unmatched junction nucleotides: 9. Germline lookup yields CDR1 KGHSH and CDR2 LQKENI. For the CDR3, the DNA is TGTGCCAGCTCACCACCTGATTTAGGACAGGAGACTGAAGCTTTCTTT. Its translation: CASSPPDLGQETEAFF.

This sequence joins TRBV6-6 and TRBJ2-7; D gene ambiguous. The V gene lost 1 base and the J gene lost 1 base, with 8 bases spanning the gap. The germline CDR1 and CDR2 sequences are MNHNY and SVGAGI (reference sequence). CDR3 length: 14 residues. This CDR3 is CASSYFGGSYEQYF. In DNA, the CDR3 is TGTGCCAGCAGTTACTTTGGCGGTTCCTACGAGCAGTACTTC.

CDR3 coding DNA: TGTGCCAGCAGCTCTACGGCCTACGAGCAGTACTTC. Its protein product is CASSSTAYEQYF. The V and J genes are TRBV7-3 and TRBJ2-7; D is undetermined. Germline V lookup: CDR1 SGHTA, CDR2 FQGTGA. CDR3 length equals 12 residues. Between the trimmed V and J ends, which lost 4 bases and 2 bases, there was a span of 6 bases.

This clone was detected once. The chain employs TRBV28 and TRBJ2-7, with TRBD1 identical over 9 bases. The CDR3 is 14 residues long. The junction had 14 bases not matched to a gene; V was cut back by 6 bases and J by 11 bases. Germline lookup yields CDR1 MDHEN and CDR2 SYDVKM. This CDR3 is CASSRGQGRGREYF. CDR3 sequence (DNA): TGTGCCAGCAGCCGCGGACAGGGGCGGGGAAGAGAGTACTTC.

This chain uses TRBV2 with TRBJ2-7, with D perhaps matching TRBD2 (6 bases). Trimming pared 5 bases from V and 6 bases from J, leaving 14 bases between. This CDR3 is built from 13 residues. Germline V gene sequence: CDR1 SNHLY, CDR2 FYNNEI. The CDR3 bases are TGTGCCAGCAGTCCCGCGACTAGGGCCGAGCAGTACTTC. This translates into CASSPATRAEQYF.

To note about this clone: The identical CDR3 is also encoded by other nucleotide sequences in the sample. This CDR3 is CASRPGGHRGSGGYTF. DNA for the CDR3: TGTGCCAGTCGCCCTGGGGGCCACAGGGGTAGTGGCGGCTACACCTTC. This chain connects TRBV19 to TRBJ1-2; TRBD1 matches 7 bases. The J segment lost 8 bases and the V segment lost 8 bases, leaving 20 bases of the junction unmatched. The germline gives CDR1 LNHDA, CDR2 SQIVND (reference sequence). This CDR3 contains 16 residues.

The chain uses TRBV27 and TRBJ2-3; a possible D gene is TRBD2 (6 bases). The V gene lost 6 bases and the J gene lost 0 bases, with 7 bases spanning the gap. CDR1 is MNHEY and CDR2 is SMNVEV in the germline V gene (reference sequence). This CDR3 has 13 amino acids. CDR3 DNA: TGTGCCAGCAGGGGGACTAGCACAGATACGCAGTATTTT. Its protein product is CASRGTSTDTQYF.

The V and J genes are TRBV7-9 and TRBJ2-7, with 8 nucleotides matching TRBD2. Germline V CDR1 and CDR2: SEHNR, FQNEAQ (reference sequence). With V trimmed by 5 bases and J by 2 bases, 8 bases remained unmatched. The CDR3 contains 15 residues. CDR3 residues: CASSPPGGRTYEQYF. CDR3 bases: TGTGCCAGCAGCCCCCCTGGCGGGAGGACCTACGAGCAGTACTTC.

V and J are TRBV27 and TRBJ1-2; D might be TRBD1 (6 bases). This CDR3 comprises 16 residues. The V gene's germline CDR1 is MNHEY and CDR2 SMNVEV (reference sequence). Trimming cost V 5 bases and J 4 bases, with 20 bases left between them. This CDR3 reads CASSVRQAPVTYGYTF. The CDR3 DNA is TGTGCCAGCAGTGTAAGACAGGCCCCCGTAACCTATGGCTACACCTTC.